The 25 T cell receptor beta chains below come from one sample, sequenced in a study of T-cell memory formation after mild COVID-19. TCRdb re-derived calls from the 5' RACE reads in MiXCR, one entry per CDR3 protein. The sample comprises a few hundred thousand distinct CDR3 sequences, around 16% of which are singletons, and roughly 23% rests with the top ten. Sequenced sample: PBMCs or a T cell subset sorted from them (not recorded which). The source is a man aged 18 to 29 who had mild COVID-19 (a few samples of this study predate the infection). Cell type and time point are not known.

The rearrangement joins TRBV18 to TRBJ1-1; D possibly corresponds to TRBD1 (6 bases). This CDR3 is built from 14 residues. Trimming shortened V by 5 bases and J by 7 bases, and 17 bases separated the two germline ends. Looked up from germline, CDR1 is KGHSH and CDR2 is LQKENI. The CDR3 DNA follows: TGTGCCAGCTCATTTATCGGACAGCCGAGTGAAGCTTTCTTT. The encoded protein is CASSFIGQPSEAFF.

CDR3 amino acids: CSVTLTGEGSNEQFF. DNA for the CDR3: TGCAGCGTGACGCTGACAGGGGAAGGTTCGAATGAGCAGTTCTTC. The rearrangement joins TRBV29-1 to TRBJ2-1; TRBD1 matches 8 bases. The germline V gene encodes CDR1 SQVTM and CDR2 ANQGSEA. The CDR3 length is 15 residues. V shed 6 bases and J 7 bases; nucleotides not matched to a gene: 14.

This clonotype has a handful of counts. The J gene is TRBJ2-7, the V gene TRBV4-2; D remains ambiguous. V was shortened by 5 bases and J by 1 base, with 6 bases between the two germline ends. The CDR3 is made up of 12 amino acids. CDR1 and CDR2 from the germline V gene are LGHNA and YNFKEQ. As DNA, the CDR3 is TGTGCCAGCAGCGGGATTTCCTACGAGCAGTACGTC. Translation gives CASSGISYEQYV.

This clonotype was seen more than once but under ten times. V and J are TRBV14 and TRBJ2-1, with 12 bases that match TRBD1. Germline assignment: CDR1 SGHDN and CDR2 FVKESK. CDR3 length: 15 amino acids. Trimming cost V 2 bases and J 9 bases; bases outside gene matches: 5. The CDR3 reads CASSQPGTGGSEQFF. The CDR3 coding sequence is TGTGCCAGCAGCCAACCGGGGACAGGGGGCAGTGAGCAGTTCTTC.

The gene calls are TRBV10-3 and TRBJ2-7; tentatively, D is TRBD2 (6 bases). Per the germline V gene, CDR1 is ENHRY and CDR2 is SYGVKD. This CDR3 has 17 residues. The V gene lost 6 bases and the J gene lost 1 base, with 22 bases spanning the gap. The CDR3 region has the DNA TGTGCCATCAGGAGGAGGAGGGGCGGAATTAGGTCCTACGAGCAGTACGTC. Its protein product is CAIRRRRGGIRSYEQYV.

This CDR3 reads CASSASVGIAEAFF. The CDR3 DNA reads as TGTGCCAGCAGCGCCTCTGTGGGGATCGCTGAAGCTTTCTTT. The V gene is TRBV7-9, the J gene TRBJ1-1; D remains unclear. This CDR3 has 14 amino acids. V lost 5 bases and J lost 6, with 16 bases in between. The germline gives CDR1 SEHNR, CDR2 FQNEAQ (reference sequence).

This clonotype was seen a few times. CDR3 sequence reads: CASSYPGTGGRLFYGYTF. For the CDR3, the DNA is TGTGCCAGCAGTTACCCAGGGACAGGGGGGAGACTTTTCTATGGCTACACCTTC. The chain links TRBV6-5 to TRBJ1-2; 11 bases match TRBD1. This CDR3 has 18 amino acids. V trimming: 2 bases; J trimming: 4 bases; junction bases outside the gene matches: 12. Germline-derived CDR1 and CDR2 are MNHEY and SVGAGI.

In its sample, this clonotype was seen a few times. The CDR3 end shows no conserved phenylalanine or tryptophan, and so a read error is likely. The DNA is left out, because the CDR3 cannot be placed on it with certainty; the CDR3 is given as TCRdb lists it. This chain joins TRBV5-1 and TRBJ1-1; the table gives TRBD1 as D, unverified against the DNA. Germline V lookup: CDR1 SGHRS, CDR2 YFSETQ. The CDR3 is 11 amino acids long, termini counted. CDR3 protein: CASSLSPETGV.

The rearrangement links TRBV4-3 to TRBJ2-3, with D perhaps matching TRBD2 (6 bases). V was pared by 1 base and J by 3 bases, with 17 bases between. Germline CDR1 is LGHNA and CDR2 is YSLEER. The CDR3 covers 17 residues. The DNA for the CDR3 is TGCGCCAGCAGCCAAGGTGTGGCGGGGCCCGTTACAGATACGCAGTATTTT. Protein: CASSQGVAGPVTDTQYF.

The chain joins TRBV20-1 to TRBJ1-1, with D maybe TRBD1 (5 bases). This CDR3 spans 11 amino acids. V was pared by 6 bases and J by 5 bases, with 10 bases between. Germline V gene sequence: CDR1 DFQATT, CDR2 SNEGSKA (reference sequence). DNA for the CDR3: TGCAGTGCATATCAGGGTACTGAAGCTTTCTTT. This gives the protein CSAYQGTEAFF.

CDR3 in amino acids: CASSLGGTPGDGYTF. CDR3 nucleotide sequence: TGTGCCAGCAGCTTAGGTGGGACGCCGGGAGATGGCTACACCTTC. The chain couples TRBV7-9 to TRBJ1-2; possibly TRBD1 for D (5 bases). This CDR3 region has 15 residues. Trimming took off 1 base at V and 6 bases at J, with 15 bases between the two ends. Germline CDR1 SEHNR, CDR2 FQNEAQ (reference sequence).

This clonotype was detected a few times. The chain combines TRBV2 with TRBJ2-5, with 12 bases lining up with TRBD2. This CDR3 spans 15 amino acids. With V trimmed by 8 bases and J by 3 bases, 7 bases remained unmatched. The germline V gene encodes CDR1 SNHLY and CDR2 FYNNEI. The CDR3, as DNA: TGTGCCAGCGGAGGACTAGCGGGACCCGAAGAGACCCAGTACTTC. Translating it yields CASGGLAGPEETQYF.

This clonotype has just a few counts. The J gene is TRBJ2-7, the V gene TRBV19; unclear D gene. CDR3 length: 14 amino acids. Germline assignment: CDR1 LNHDA and CDR2 SQIVND (reference sequence). V lost 5 bases and J lost 1, with 12 bases in between. CDR3 amino acids: CASSPQTLSYEQYF. The CDR3 coding sequence is TGTGCCAGTAGTCCCCAGACCCTATCCTACGAGCAGTACTTC.

This chain uses TRBV4-2 with TRBJ2-1; perhaps TRBD2 as D (5 bases). The CDR3 spans 17 residues. The germline V gene has CDR1 LGHNA and CDR2 YNFKEQ. The V and J ends lost 3 bases and 4 bases respectively, with 19 bases between them. The CDR3, as DNA: TGTGCCAGCAGCCAGGACGGCGACTACGGCGGGTACAATGAGCAGTTCTTC. It is translated as CASSQDGDYGGYNEQFF.

This clonotype showed up many times. This sequence joins TRBV5-1 and TRBJ2-3; 7 bases line up with TRBD2. With V trimmed by 0 bases and J by 1 base, 2 bases remained unmatched. This CDR3 region has 15 residues. Germline V gene lookup returns CDR1 SGHRS and CDR2 YFSETQ. The CDR3 sequence is CASSLGRGGTDTQYF. In nucleotides, the CDR3 is TGCGCCAGCAGCTTGGGTCGGGGGGGCACAGATACGCAGTATTTT.

This chain links TRBV5-5 with TRBJ2-5; D gene uncertain. This CDR3 contains 14 residues. Trimming removed 2 bases at V and 2 bases at J, with 10 bases between. The germline gives CDR1 SGHKS, CDR2 YYEKEE (reference sequence). CDR3 sequence reads: CASSLNNQQETQYF. CDR3 sequence (DNA): TGTGCCAGCAGCTTAAACAATCAACAAGAGACCCAGTACTTC. The full variable domain, rest sourced from reference TRBV5-5 and TRBJ2-5, is DAGVTQSPTHLIKTRGQQVTLRCSPISGHKSVSWYQQVLGQGPQFIFQYYEKEERGRGNFPDRFSARQFPNYSSELNVNALLLGDSALYLCASSLNNQQETQYFGPGTRLLVL.

This clonotype was found a few times. The genes are TRBV5-1 and TRBJ2-1; the match to TRBD1 covers 11 bases. V dropped 3 bases and J dropped 6; count of bases not matched to a gene: 2. Germline CDR1 reads SGHRS; CDR2 reads YFSETQ. The CDR3 is 14 residues long. Here the CDR3 reads CASSSGTGGNEQFF. For the CDR3, the DNA is TGCGCCAGCAGCTCCGGGACAGGGGGCAATGAGCAGTTCTTC.

The chain carries TRBV5-5 and TRBJ2-3; maybe TRBD2 (6 bases). The germline V gene encodes CDR1 SGHKS and CDR2 YYEKEE (reference sequence). V was shortened by 5 bases and J by 6 bases, with 16 bases between the two germline ends. The CDR3 totals 14 residues. CDR3 protein: CASRAGLSTDTQYF. As DNA, the CDR3 is TGTGCCAGCAGGGCGGGGCTTTCGACGGATACGCAGTATTTT.

This chain connects TRBV4-3 to TRBJ2-3, with 10 bases that match TRBD2. This CDR3 spans 16 amino acids. V trimming: 0 bases; J trimming: 5 bases; junction bases outside the gene matches: 5. Germline-derived CDR1 and CDR2 are LGHNA and YSLEER. CDR3 sequence (DNA): TGCGCCAGCAGCCAAGATCTAGCGGGGGCCTTAGATACGCAGTATTTT. Amino acid sequence: CASSQDLAGALDTQYF.

The rearrangement links TRBV5-1 to TRBJ2-3; D remains ambiguous. The germline V gene encodes CDR1 SGHRS and CDR2 YFSETQ. Trimming pared 7 bases from V and 2 bases from J, leaving 2 bases between. The CDR3 extends over 10 amino acids. The DNA for the CDR3 is TGCGCCAGCTTCACAGATACGCAGTATTTT. Encoded protein: CASFTDTQYF. The full variable domain, in which reference TRBV5-1 and TRBJ2-3 provide the parts outside the CDR3, is KAGVTQTPRYLIKTRGQQVTLSCSPISGHRSVSWYQQTPGQGLQFLFEYFSETQRNKGNFPGRFSGRQFSNSRSEMNVSTLELGDSALYLCASFTDTQYFGPGTRLTVL.

A few counts support this clonotype. V is TRBV15 and J is TRBJ1-1; D remains unclear. The CDR3 spans 11 residues. Deletions cut 0 bases from V and 4 bases from J, with 0 bases between. In germline, CDR1 is LNHNV, CDR2 YYDKDF (reference sequence). The CDR3 region is CATSRDTEAFF. The CDR3 bases are TGTGCCACCAGCAGAGACACTGAAGCTTTCTTT.

Here the CDR3 reads CASSQTPRQDGTFF. CDR3 nucleotides: TGTGCCAGCAGCCAAACACCTAGACAGGACGGAACTTTCTTT. The gene calls are TRBV6-1 and TRBJ1-1; a possible D gene is TRBD1 (6 bases). V gave up 6 bases and J gave up 12 bases, with 23 bases separating them. The germline V gene encodes CDR1 MNHNS and CDR2 SASEGT. CDR3 size: 14 residues.

Here the CDR3 DNA reads TGTGCCTGGAGTAAGACAGGGGGTGGACCCTATAATTCACCCCTCCACTTT. Translating gives CAWSKTGGGPYNSPLHF. The V gene is TRBV30, the J gene TRBJ1-6; 9 positions agree with TRBD1. Germline CDR1 reads GTSNPN; CDR2 reads SVGIG (reference sequence). V was pared by 2 bases and J by 2 bases, with 7 bases of the junction left unmatched. This CDR3 region has 17 residues. The variable domain in full, with the rest retrieved from reference TRBV30 and TRBJ1-6, is SQTIHQWPATLVQPVGSPLSLECTVEGTSNPNLYWYRQAAGRGLQLLFYSVGIGQISSEVPQNLSASRPQDRQFILSSKKLLLSDSGFYLCAWSKTGGGPYNSPLHFGNGTRLTVT.

The chain recombines TRBV12-3 or TRBV12-4 with TRBJ1-1; D possibly corresponds to TRBD1 (5 bases). The CDR3 covers 10 residues. V lost 8 bases to trimming and J lost 6 bases, with 7 bases between them. The CDR3 nucleotides are TGTGCCAGCGGCAGGGCTGAAGCTTTCTTT. Protein product: CASGRAEAFF.

The genes are TRBV7-9 and TRBJ1-2, with D possibly being TRBD1 (6 bases). Germline assignment: CDR1 SEHNR and CDR2 FQNEAQ (reference sequence). The CDR3 consists of 15 residues. V lost 5 bases, J lost 0 bases, and 13 bases lay in between. CDR3 sequence (DNA): TGTGCCAGCAGCACTTGGACAGAAGCTAACTATGGCTACACCTTC. This gives the protein CASSTWTEANYGYTF.